Here is one T cell receptor beta chain with its context. Under the authors' procedure: Reference gene primers were amplified, and this amplification served to estimate nucleated cell counts. The repertoire was sequenced with immunoSEQ multiplex PCR; TCRdb's copy has only in-frame clones and lacks some. V, J and clone size are those of that table, while D and trimming were read from the DNA. The repertoire has about 55,000 clones, around nine tenths of them found once; the top ten carry around an eighth. This sample was included in a study of blood T cell repertoires in COVID-19. CDR1 and CDR2 (germline): SGDLS, YYNGEE. This CDR3 has 14 amino acids. V lost 5 bases, J lost 2 bases, and 13 bases lay in between.

The sample consisted of peripheral blood. This TCR was recovered from a human donor with active COVID-19. The donor label of this sample is uncertain. The V gene is TRBV9, the J gene TRBJ1-2; tentatively, D is TRBD1 (6 bases). The CDR3: CASRGDTTNYGYTF. DNA of the CDR3: TGTGCCAGCAGGGGGGACACCACCAACTATGGCTACACCTTC.